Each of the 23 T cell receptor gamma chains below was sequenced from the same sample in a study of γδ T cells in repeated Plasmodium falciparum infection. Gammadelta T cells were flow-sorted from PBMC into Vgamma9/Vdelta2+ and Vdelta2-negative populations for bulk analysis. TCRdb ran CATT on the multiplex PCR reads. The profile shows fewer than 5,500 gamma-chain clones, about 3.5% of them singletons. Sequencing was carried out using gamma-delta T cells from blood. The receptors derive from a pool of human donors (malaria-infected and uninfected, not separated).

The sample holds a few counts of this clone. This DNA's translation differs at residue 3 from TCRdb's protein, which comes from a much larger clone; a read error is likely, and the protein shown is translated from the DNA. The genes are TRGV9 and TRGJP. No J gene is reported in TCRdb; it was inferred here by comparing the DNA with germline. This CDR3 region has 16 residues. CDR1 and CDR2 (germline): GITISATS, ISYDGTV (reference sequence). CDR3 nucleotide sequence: TGTGCCTCGTGGGAATCCAACAAGTTGGGCAAAAAAATCAAGGTATTT. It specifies CASWESNKLGKKIKVF.

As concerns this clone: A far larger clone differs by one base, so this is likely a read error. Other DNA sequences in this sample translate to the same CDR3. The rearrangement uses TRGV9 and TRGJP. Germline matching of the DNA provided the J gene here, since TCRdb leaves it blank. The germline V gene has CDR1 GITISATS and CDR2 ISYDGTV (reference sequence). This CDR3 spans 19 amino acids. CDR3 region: CALWEVQVPRHLGKKIKVF. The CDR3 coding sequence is TGTGCTTTGTGGGAGGTGCAGGTCCCAAGGCATTTGGGCAAAAAAATCAAGGTATTT.

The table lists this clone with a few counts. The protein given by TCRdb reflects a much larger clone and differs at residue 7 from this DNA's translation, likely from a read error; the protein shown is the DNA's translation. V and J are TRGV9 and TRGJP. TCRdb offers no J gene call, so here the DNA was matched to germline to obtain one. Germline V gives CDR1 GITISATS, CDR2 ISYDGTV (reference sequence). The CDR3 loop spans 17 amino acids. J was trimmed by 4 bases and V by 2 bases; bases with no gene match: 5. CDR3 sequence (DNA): TGTGCCTTGTGGGAGGGAAGACAAGAGTTGGGCAAAAAAATCAAGGTATTT. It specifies CALWEGRQELGKKIKVF.

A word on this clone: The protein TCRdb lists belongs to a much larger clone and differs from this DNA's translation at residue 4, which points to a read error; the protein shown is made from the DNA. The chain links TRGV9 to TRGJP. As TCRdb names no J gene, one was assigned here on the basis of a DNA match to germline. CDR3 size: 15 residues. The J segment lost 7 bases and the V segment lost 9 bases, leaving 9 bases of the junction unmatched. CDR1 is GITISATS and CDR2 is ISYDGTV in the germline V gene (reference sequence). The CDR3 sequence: CALRGNELGKKIKVF. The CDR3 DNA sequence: TGTGCCTTGCGGGGAAACGAGTTGGGCAAAAAAATCAAGGTATTT.

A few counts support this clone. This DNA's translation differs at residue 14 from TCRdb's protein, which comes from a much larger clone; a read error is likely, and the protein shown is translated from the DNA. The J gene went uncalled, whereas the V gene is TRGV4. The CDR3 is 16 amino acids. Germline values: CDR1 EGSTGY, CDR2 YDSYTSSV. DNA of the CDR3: TGTGCCACCTGGGATGGGTTCCATCACACTGGTTGGTTCATGATATTT. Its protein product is CATWDGFHHTGWFMIF.

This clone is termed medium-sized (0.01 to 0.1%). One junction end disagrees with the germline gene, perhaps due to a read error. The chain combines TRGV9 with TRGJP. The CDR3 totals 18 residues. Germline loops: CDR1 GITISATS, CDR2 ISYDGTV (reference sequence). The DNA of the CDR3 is TGTGCCTTGTGGGAGGATATGATGCAAGGGTTGGGCAAAAAAATCAAGGTATTT. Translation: CALWEDMMQGLGKKIKVF.

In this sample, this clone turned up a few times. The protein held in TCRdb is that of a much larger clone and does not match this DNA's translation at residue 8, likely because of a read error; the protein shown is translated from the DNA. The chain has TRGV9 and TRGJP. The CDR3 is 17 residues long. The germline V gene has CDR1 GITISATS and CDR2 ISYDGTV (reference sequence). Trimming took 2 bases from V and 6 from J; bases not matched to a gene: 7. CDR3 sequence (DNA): TGTGCCTTGTGGGAGGCGGGAGTAGAGTTGGGCAAAAAAATCAAGGTATTT. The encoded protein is CALWEAGVELGKKIKVF.

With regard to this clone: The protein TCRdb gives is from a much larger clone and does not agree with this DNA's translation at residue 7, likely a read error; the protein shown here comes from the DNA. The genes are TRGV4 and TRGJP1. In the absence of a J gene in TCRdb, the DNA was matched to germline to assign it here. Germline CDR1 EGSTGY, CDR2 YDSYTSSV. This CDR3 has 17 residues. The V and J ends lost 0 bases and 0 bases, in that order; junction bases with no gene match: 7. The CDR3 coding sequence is TGTGCCACCTGGGATGGGCAGCCATATACCACTGGTTGGTTCAAGATATTT. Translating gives CATWDGQPYTTGWFKIF.

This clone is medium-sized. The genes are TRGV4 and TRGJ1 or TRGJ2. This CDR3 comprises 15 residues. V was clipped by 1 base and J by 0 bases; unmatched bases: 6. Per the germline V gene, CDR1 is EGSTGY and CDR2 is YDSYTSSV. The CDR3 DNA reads TGTGCCACCTGGGATGGTCCCCCGAATTATTATAAGAAACTCTTT. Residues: CATWDGPPNYYKKLF.

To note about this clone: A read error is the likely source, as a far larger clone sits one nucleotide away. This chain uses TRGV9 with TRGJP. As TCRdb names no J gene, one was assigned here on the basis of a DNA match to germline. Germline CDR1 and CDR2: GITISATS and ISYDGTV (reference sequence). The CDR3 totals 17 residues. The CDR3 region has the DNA TGCGCCTTGTGGGAGCCCGACGGGGAGTTGGGCAAAAAAATCAAGGTATTT. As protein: CALWEPDGELGKKIKVF.

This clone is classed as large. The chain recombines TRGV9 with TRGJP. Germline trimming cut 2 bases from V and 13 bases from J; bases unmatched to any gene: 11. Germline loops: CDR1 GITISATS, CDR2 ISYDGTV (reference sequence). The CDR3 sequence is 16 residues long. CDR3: CALWEAPREGKKIKVF. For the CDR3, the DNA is TGTGCCTTGTGGGAGGCCCCCCGGGAAGGCAAAAAAATCAAGGTATTT.

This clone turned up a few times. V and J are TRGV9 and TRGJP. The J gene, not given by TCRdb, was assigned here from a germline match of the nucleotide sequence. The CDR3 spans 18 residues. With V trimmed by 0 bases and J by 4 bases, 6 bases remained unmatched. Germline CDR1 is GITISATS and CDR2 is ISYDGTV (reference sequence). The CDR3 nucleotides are TGTGCCTTGTGGGAGGTGCACATTCAAGAGTTGGGCAAAAAAATCAAGGTATTT. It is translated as CALWEVHIQELGKKIKVF.

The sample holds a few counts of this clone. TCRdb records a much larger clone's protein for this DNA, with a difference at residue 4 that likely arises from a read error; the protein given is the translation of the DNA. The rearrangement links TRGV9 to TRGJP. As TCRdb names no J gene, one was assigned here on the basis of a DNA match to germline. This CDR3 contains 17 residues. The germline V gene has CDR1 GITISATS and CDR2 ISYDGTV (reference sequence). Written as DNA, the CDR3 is TGTGCCTTGTGTGAGGAACAGCAAGAGTTGGGCAAAAAAATCAAGGTATTT. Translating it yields CALCEEQQELGKKIKVF.

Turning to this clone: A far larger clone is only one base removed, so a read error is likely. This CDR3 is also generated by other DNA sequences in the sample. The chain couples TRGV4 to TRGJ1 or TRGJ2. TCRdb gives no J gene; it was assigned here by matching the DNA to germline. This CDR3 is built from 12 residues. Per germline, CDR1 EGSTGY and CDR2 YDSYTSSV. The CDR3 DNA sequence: TGCGCCACCTGGGATTCTTATTATAAGAAACTCTTT. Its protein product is CATWDSYYKKLF.

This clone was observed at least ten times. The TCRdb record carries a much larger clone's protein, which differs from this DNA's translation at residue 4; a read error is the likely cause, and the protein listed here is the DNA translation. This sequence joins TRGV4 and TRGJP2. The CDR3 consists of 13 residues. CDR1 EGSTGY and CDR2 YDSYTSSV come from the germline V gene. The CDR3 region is CATRDASDWIKTF. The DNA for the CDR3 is TGTGCCACCCGGGATGCTAGTGATTGGATCAAGACGTTT.

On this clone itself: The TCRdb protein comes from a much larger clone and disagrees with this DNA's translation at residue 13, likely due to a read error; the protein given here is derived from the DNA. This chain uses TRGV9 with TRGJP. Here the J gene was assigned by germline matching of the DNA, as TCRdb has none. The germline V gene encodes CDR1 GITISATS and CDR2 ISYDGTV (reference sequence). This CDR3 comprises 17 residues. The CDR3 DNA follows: TGTGCCTTGTGGGAGGGTACTTACGAGTTGGGCAAAGAAATCAAGGTATTT. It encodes CALWEGTYELGKEIKVF.

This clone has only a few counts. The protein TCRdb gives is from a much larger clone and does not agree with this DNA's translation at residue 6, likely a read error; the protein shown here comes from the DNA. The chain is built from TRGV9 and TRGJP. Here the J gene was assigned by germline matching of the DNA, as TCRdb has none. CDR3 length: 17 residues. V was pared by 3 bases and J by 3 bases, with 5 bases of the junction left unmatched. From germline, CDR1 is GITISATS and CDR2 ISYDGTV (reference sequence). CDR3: CALWESKQELGKKIKVF. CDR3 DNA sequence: TGTGCCTTGTGGGAGAGTAAGCAAGAGTTGGGCAAAAAAATCAAGGTATTT.

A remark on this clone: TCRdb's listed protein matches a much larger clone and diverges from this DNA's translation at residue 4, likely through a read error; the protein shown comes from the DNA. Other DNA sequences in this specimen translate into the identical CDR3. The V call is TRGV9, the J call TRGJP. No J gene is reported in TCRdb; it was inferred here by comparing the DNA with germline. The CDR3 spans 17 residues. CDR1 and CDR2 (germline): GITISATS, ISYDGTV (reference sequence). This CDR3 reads CALREVPLELGKKIKVF. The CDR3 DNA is TGTGCCTTGCGGGAGGTGCCTCTGGAGTTGGGCAAAAAAATCAAGGTATTT.

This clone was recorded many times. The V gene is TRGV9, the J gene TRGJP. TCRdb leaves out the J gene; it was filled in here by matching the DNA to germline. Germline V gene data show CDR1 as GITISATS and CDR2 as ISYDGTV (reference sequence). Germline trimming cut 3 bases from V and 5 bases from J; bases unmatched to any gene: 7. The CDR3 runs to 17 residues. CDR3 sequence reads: CALWENRKELGKKIKVF. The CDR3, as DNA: TGTGCCTTGTGGGAGAACCGAAAAGAGTTGGGCAAAAAAATCAAGGTATTT.

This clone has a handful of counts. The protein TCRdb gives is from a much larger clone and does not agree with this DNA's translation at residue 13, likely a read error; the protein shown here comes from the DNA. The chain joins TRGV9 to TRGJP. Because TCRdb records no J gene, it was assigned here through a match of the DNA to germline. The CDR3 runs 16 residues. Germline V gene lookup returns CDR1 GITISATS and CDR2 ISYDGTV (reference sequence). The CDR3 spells CALWESNKLGKKVKVF. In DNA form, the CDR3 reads TGTGCCTTGTGGGAATCCAACAAGTTGGGCAAAAAAGTCAAGGTATTT.

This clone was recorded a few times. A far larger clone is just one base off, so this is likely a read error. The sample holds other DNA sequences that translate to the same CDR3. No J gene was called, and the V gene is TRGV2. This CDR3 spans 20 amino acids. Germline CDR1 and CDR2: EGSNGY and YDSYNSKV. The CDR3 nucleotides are TGTGCCACCTGGGACGGGCTAAGCCCCAACCCCCAGAGTAGTGATTGGATCAAGACGTTC. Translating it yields CATWDGLSPNPQSSDWIKTF.

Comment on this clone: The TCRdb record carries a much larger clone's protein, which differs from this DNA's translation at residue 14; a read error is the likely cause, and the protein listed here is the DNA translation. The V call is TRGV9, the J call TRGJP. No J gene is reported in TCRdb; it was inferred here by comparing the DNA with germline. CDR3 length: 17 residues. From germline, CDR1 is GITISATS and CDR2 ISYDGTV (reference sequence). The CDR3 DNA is TGTGCCTTGTGGGAGGCGGGAGAAGAGTTGGGCAAAAAAACCAAGGTATTT. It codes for CALWEAGEELGKKTKVF.

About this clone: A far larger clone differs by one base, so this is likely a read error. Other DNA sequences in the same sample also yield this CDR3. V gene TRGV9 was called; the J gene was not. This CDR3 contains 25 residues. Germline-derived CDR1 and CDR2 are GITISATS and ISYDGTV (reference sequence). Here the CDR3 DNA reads TGTGCCTTGTGGGACCATTGTTGTGGGGAACAACACTTGTTGTCACAGGTGAGTATCGGAAGAATACAACATTTC. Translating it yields CALWDHCCGEQHLLSQVSIGRIQHF.